This entry lists 28 T cell receptor beta chains sequenced from one sample in a study of control samples from healthy donors and cancer patients. Repertoires were generated with immunoSEQ multiplex PCR, while TCRdb's copy carries only in-frame clones and drops some. The sample contains around 200,000 clones, approximately 92% of which appear only once. Sequencing was performed on blood. The source of these receptors is a man aged 18 to 30 in good health.

V usage is TRBV4-1 and J usage is TRBJ1-1; D perhaps matches TRBD1 (5 bases). There are 14 residues in the CDR3. V lost 0 bases to trimming and J lost 6 bases, with 11 bases between them. Germline V gene sequence: CDR1 MGHRA, CDR2 YSYEKL. CDR3 coding DNA: TGCGCCAGCAGCCAAGATGGGTGGGGGGCTGAAGCTTTCTTT. Its protein is CASSQDGWGAEAFF.

This rearrangement joins TRBV10-1 to TRBJ1-1; D not certain. This CDR3 region has 14 residues. V was clipped by 4 bases and J by 1 base, with 10 bases between them. Germline loops: CDR1 WNHNN, CDR2 SYGVQD (reference sequence). DNA for the CDR3: TGCGCCAGCAGTGTTCACAGAAGGAACACTGAAGCTTTCTTT. It encodes CASSVHRRNTEAFF.

The genes are TRBV12-5 and TRBJ1-1, with a possible D match to TRBD1 (6 bases). V was pared by 5 bases and J by 5 bases, with 15 bases between. Germline loops: CDR1 LGHNT, CDR2 FRNRAP. The CDR3 extends over 14 amino acids. CDR3 protein: CASGAPTRGTEAFF. CDR3 nucleotides: TGTGCTAGTGGTGCCCCCACCAGGGGAACTGAAGCTTTCTTT.

The chain joins TRBV25-1 to TRBJ1-6; D gene ambiguous. Trimming left V 3 bases short and J 5 bases short, with 14 bases between. CDR3 length equals 16 residues. Germline V gives CDR1 MGHDK, CDR2 SYGVNS. CDR3 DNA sequence: TGTGCCAGCAGTGACCCCGGGTACGGCAATAATTCACCCCTCCACTTT. Amino acid sequence: CASSDPGYGNNSPLHF.

This chain's CDR3 is CASSFVADTQYF. CDR3 sequence (DNA): TGTGCCAGCAGCTTCGTGGCAGATACGCAGTATTTT. The V call is TRBV5-6, the J call TRBJ2-3; D remains ambiguous. The CDR3 contains 12 residues. Germline V gene data show CDR1 as SGHDT and CDR2 as YYEEEE. V lost 2 bases and J lost 4, with 5 bases in between.

The genes are TRBV3-1 (or the pseudogene TRBV3-2) and TRBJ1-3; D is uncertain. The CDR3 runs 13 residues. Trimming left V 0 bases short and J 2 bases short, with 2 bases between. Germline V gene data show CDR1 as LGHDT and CDR2 as YNNKEL (reference sequence). The CDR3 sequence is CASSQDPGNTIYF. The CDR3 DNA reads as TGTGCCAGCAGCCAAGATCCTGGAAACACCATATATTTT.

This chain uses TRBV19 with TRBJ1-1, with D tentatively TRBD1 (5 bases). Germline values: CDR1 LNHDA, CDR2 SQIVND (reference sequence). The CDR3 covers 14 residues. Trimming removed 3 bases from V and 5 bases from J, with 13 bases in between. CDR3 in amino acids: CASSMEGRGTEAFF. CDR3 DNA: TGTGCCAGTAGTATGGAAGGGAGGGGAACTGAAGCTTTCTTT.

The gene calls are TRBV19 and TRBJ1-3; a possible D gene is TRBD1 (5 bases). The CDR3 has 16 amino acids. Trimming stripped 6 bases from V and 1 base from J, with 16 bases between. The V gene's germline CDR1 is LNHDA and CDR2 SQIVND (reference sequence). The CDR3 here is CASRRFQGSSGNTIYF. For the CDR3, the DNA is TGTGCCAGTAGAAGGTTCCAGGGATCATCTGGAAACACCATATATTTT.

This chain links TRBV28 with TRBJ2-6; TRBD2 might be the D (5 bases). The V end lost 9 bases, the J end lost 0 bases, and 15 bases lay between the germline ends. The germline V gene has CDR1 MDHEN and CDR2 SYDVKM. This CDR3 has 16 amino acids. This CDR3 is CASKRIYHSGANVLTF. The CDR3 coding sequence is TGTGCCAGTAAGCGGATTTACCACTCTGGGGCCAACGTCCTGACTTTC.

The genes are TRBV2 and TRBJ2-7; possible D gene TRBD2, 7 bases. Germline CDR1 SNHLY, CDR2 FYNNEI. With 10 bases removed from V and 5 bases from J, the gap between germline ends came to 18 bases. The CDR3 is made up of 13 amino acids. The CDR3 is CATRLGGHNEQYF. The CDR3 DNA is TGTGCCACCCGACTCGGGGGGCACAACGAGCAGTACTTC.

V gene TRBV11-1 combines with J gene TRBJ1-1; no reliable D call. CDR3 length: 15 amino acids. Between the trimmed V and J ends, which lost 3 bases and 4 bases, there was a span of 15 bases. Per the germline V gene, CDR1 is SGHAT and CDR2 is FQDESV (reference sequence). The CDR3 nucleotides are TGTGCCAGCAGCTTGTTTGGGCAGGAGAGCACTGAAGCTTTCTTT. Translating it yields CASSLFGQESTEAFF.

The chain combines TRBV9 with TRBJ1-1, with TRBD1 matching 10 bases. CDR1 is SGDLS and CDR2 is YYNGEE in the germline V gene. V shed 4 bases and J 7 bases; nucleotides not matched to a gene: 7. The CDR3 extends over 14 amino acids. CDR3 amino acids: CASSQGQGPYEAFF. CDR3 nucleotides: TGTGCCAGCAGCCAGGGACAGGGGCCGTATGAAGCTTTCTTT.

The chain couples TRBV5-1 to TRBJ2-3; D uncertain. There are 15 residues in the CDR3. The germline V gene has CDR1 SGHRS and CDR2 YFSETQ. The V gene lost 0 bases and the J gene lost 6 bases, with 14 bases spanning the gap. In DNA form, the CDR3 reads TGCGCCAGCAGCTTGGCTCGGGCAGTGTCGGATACGCAGTATTTT. Protein product: CASSLARAVSDTQYF.

This clone showed up just once. The rearrangement uses TRBV6-5 and TRBJ1-2; weak D call: TRBD1 (5 bases). The V gene lost 8 bases and the J gene lost 2 bases, with 15 bases spanning the gap. Germline assignment: CDR1 MNHEY and CDR2 SVGAGI. This CDR3 has 14 amino acids. DNA for the CDR3: TGTGCCAGCGGTATCGGGACTTTAAACTATGGCTACACCTTC. Translating it yields CASGIGTLNYGYTF.

The chain is built from TRBV29-1 and TRBJ2-7, with 9 bases matching TRBD1. From germline, CDR1 is SQVTM and CDR2 ANQGSEA. The CDR3 covers 14 residues. Germline trimming cut 6 bases from V and 4 bases from J; bases unmatched to any gene: 10. The CDR3 region is CSVLFGQGSYEQYF. The CDR3 bases are TGCAGCGTCCTTTTCGGACAGGGGTCTTACGAGCAGTACTTC.

The rearrangement links TRBV24-1 to TRBJ1-5, with 7 bases lining up with TRBD1. The J segment lost 2 bases and the V segment lost 5 bases, leaving 8 bases of the junction unmatched. Germline lookup yields CDR1 KGHDR and CDR2 SFDVKD. This CDR3 has 16 amino acids. CDR3 region: CATSGDSMFGNQPQHF. The CDR3 DNA reads TGTGCCACCAGTGGGGACAGTATGTTCGGCAATCAGCCCCAGCATTTT.

A single count supports this clone. The rearrangement links TRBV10-1 to TRBJ2-1, with TRBD2 as a possible D gene (6 bases). Trimming left V 4 bases short and J 0 bases short, with 7 bases between. CDR3 length equals 14 residues. Germline-derived CDR1 and CDR2 are WNHNN and SYGVQD (reference sequence). As DNA, the CDR3 is TGCGCCAGCAGTGTGGGGGGCTCCTACAATGAGCAGTTCTTC. It codes for CASSVGGSYNEQFF.

The chain employs TRBV9 and TRBJ1-2; no clear D. Per germline, CDR1 SGDLS and CDR2 YYNGEE. The CDR3 runs to 13 residues. V dropped 0 bases and J dropped 8 bases, with 11 bases sitting between them. The CDR3 is CASSVVSSGGYTF. CDR3 sequence (DNA): TGTGCCAGCAGCGTAGTATCTTCTGGCGGCTACACCTTC. Combining the CDR3 with reference TRBV9 and TRBJ1-2 gives the whole variable domain DSGVTQTPKHLITATGQRVTLRCSPRSGDLSVYWYQQSLDQGLQFLIQYYNGEERAKGNILERFSAQQFPDLHSELNLSSLELGDSALYFCASSVVSSGGYTFGSGTRLTVV.

V is TRBV15 and J is TRBJ1-5; no definite D call. V dropped 0 bases and J dropped 8 bases, with 11 bases sitting between them. The CDR3 is 14 residues long. Germline CDR1 LNHNV, CDR2 YYDKDF (reference sequence). The DNA of the CDR3 is TGTGCCACCAGCAGAGATGCGGTTTGGGAGCCCCAGCATTTT. It is translated as CATSRDAVWEPQHF.

V is TRBV7-9 and J is TRBJ2-7; no clear D gene. V dropped 5 bases and J dropped 3 bases, with 5 bases sitting between them. The CDR3 covers 11 residues. The germline V gene has CDR1 SEHNR and CDR2 FQNEAQ (reference sequence). In nucleotides, the CDR3 is TGTGCCAGCAGCGAGAACTACGAGCAGTACTTC. Its translation is CASSENYEQYF.

CDR3 amino acids: CATHGHGEYNEQFF. The CDR3 DNA sequence: TGTGCCACCCATGGGCACGGAGAGTACAATGAGCAGTTCTTC. The V call is TRBV24-1, the J call TRBJ2-1; D call uncertain. The CDR3 length is 14 residues. CDR1 KGHDR and CDR2 SFDVKD come from the germline V gene. Trimming stripped 9 bases from V and 4 bases from J, with 15 bases between.

The rearrangement uses TRBV2 and TRBJ2-7; D unresolved. The ends were cut back, 6 bases at V and 7 bases at J, with 16 bases in the middle. CDR3 length equals 13 residues. The germline V gene has CDR1 SNHLY and CDR2 FYNNEI. CDR3 coding DNA: TGTGCCAGCAGGGCTGGGTCTCTACGAGAGCAGTACTTC. This encodes CASRAGSLREQYF.

This chain connects TRBV2 to TRBJ2-2, with D perhaps matching TRBD1 (7 bases). V lost 6 bases and J 7 bases, leaving 12 bases between the germline ends. Germline V gene lookup returns CDR1 SNHLY and CDR2 FYNNEI. This CDR3 region has 13 residues. CDR3 residues: CASRPGGGGELFF. CDR3 nucleotide sequence: TGTGCCAGCAGGCCAGGGGGAGGCGGGGAGCTGTTTTTT.

This rearrangement joins TRBV5-1 to TRBJ1-1; D is perhaps TRBD1 (6 bases). V gave up 4 bases and J gave up 3 bases, with 19 bases separating them. The CDR3 runs 16 residues. Looked up from germline, CDR1 is SGHRS and CDR2 is YFSETQ. The CDR3 is CASSLRTASRYTEAFF. CDR3 in DNA: TGCGCCAGCAGCCTACGGACAGCAAGTAGGTACACTGAAGCTTTCTTT.

As to this clone: One end of the junction does not line up with germline, which may come from a read error. V gene TRBV11-3 combines with J gene TRBJ2-7; 8 nucleotides match TRBD1. This CDR3 comprises 18 residues. Per germline, CDR1 SGHNT and CDR2 YENEEA. The CDR3 DNA sequence: TGTGCCAGCAGCGTAGACACTGCTCCGGGACAGGCACCCTACGAGCAGTACTTC. This translates into CASSVDTAPGQAPYEQYF.

The chain has TRBV19 and TRBJ2-7; 7 bases agree with TRBD1. Losses at the gene ends were 5 bases for V and 1 base for J; bases not matched to a gene: 5. The germline V gene encodes CDR1 LNHDA and CDR2 SQIVND (reference sequence). This CDR3 is 14 amino acids long. The CDR3 protein is CASSQTGWSYEQYF. The DNA for the CDR3 is TGTGCCAGTAGTCAGACAGGGTGGTCCTACGAGCAGTACTTC.

The genes are TRBV19 and TRBJ1-1, with D unclear. Germline V gene data show CDR1 as LNHDA and CDR2 as SQIVND (reference sequence). CDR3 length: 14 amino acids. V dropped 6 bases and J dropped 0 bases, with 11 bases sitting between them. The CDR3 bases are TGTGCCAGTAGGCGAAGTGCCTTGAACACTGAAGCTTTCTTT. Translation: CASRRSALNTEAFF. The whole variable domain, remainder taken from reference TRBV19 and TRBJ1-1, is DGGITQSPKYLFRKEGQNVTLSCEQNLNHDAMYWYRQDPGQGLRLIYYSQIVNDFQKGDIAEGYSVSREKKESFPLTVTSAQKNPTAFYLCASRRSALNTEAFFGQGTRLTVV.

The chain combines TRBV6-5 with TRBJ1-1; TRBD1 might be the D (5 bases). The CDR3 consists of 10 residues. The V gene lost 9 bases and the J gene lost 5 bases, with 7 bases spanning the gap. Germline V gene lookup returns CDR1 MNHEY and CDR2 SVGAGI. The CDR3 DNA reads as TGTGCCAGTGGGGGGACTGAAGCTTTCTTT. Its translation: CASGGTEAFF.